This TCR beta chain is drawn from a study of blood T cell repertoires in COVID-19. Study details: Sites in the United States, Italy and Spain provided acute and convalescent COVID-19 samples. The analysed material was cDNA or gDNA that came from T cells, B-cell-depleted T cells, or PBMCs.

Methods used by the authors: Amplification from reference gene primers served as the basis for estimated nucleated cell counts. Data came from immunoSEQ multiplex PCR; TCRdb stores just in-frame clones and leaves some out. Clonal size and the V and J genes are those of that table, whereas D and trimming came from the DNA. The table has some 50,000 clones, approximately 84% seen once. The sequenced sample was peripheral blood. The sequence was collected from a man between 45 and 60 years old with active COVID-19.

Here the CDR3 DNA reads TGCGCCAGCAGTGTTGTAGCGGGGGGTTTGGAGACCCAGTACTTC. This translates into CASSVVAGGLETQYF. The chain is built from TRBV10-2 and TRBJ2-5, with 10 bases that match TRBD2. With V trimmed by 4 bases and J by 5 bases, 7 bases remained unmatched. This CDR3 comprises 15 residues. Germline V gene lookup returns CDR1 WSHSY and CDR2 SAAADI.